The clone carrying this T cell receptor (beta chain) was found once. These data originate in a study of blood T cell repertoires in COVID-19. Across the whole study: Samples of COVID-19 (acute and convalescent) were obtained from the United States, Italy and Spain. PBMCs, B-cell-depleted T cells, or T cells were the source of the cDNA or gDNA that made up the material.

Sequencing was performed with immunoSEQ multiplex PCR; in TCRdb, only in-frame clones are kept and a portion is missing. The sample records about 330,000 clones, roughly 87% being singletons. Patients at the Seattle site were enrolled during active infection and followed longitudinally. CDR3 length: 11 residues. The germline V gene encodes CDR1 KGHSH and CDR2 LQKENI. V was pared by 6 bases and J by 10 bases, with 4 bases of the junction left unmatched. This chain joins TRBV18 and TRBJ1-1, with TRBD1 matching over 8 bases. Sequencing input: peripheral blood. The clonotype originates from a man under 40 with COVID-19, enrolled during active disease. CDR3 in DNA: TGTGCCAGCTCTTTACAGGGGGTAGCTTTCTTT. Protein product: CASSLQGVAFF.